This TCR beta chain was recovered during a study of blood T cell repertoires in COVID-19. As for the study in general: The analysed material was cDNA or gDNA that came from T cells, B-cell-depleted T cells, or PBMCs.

Original processing notes: Amplification from reference gene primers served as the basis for estimated nucleated cell counts. Assay: immunoSEQ multiplex PCR; the TCRdb copy retains only in-frame clones and omits some. V and J calls plus clone size are reproduced from that table; the DNA served to infer D and trimming. The repertoire holds 200,000 or so clones, with 84% as singletons. The CDR3 loop spans 18 amino acids. V shed 4 bases, J shed 9 bases, and the junction held 15 bases outside the gene matches. The germline V gene encodes CDR1 KGHSH and CDR2 LQKENI. The sample comprised peripheral blood. The chain is built from TRBV18 and TRBJ2-1, with TRBD2 matching over 13 bases. The TCR comes from a woman in her seventies with active or convalescent COVID-19. CDR3 in amino acids: CASSLRAQGLAGESEQFF. The CDR3 region has the DNA TGTGCCAGCTCACTTCGAGCGCAAGGACTAGCGGGAGAGAGTGAGCAGTTCTTC.